The T cell receptor beta chain under discussion was sequenced for a study of post-analysis software for immune sequencing data. Broader study findings: Patients showed TRBV5-6, TRBV5-1 and TRBV20-1 among 4 or 5 TRBV segments more frequent than in controls.

Each TCR beta cDNA library carried unique molecular identifiers. MiXCR was run by TCRdb on the PCR reads, yielding one entry per CDR3 protein. Of approximately 260,000 distinct CDR3 sequences listed, 35% to 45% were seen once; the top ten hold 4.5% to 5.5%. This clonotype occurred a few times. Its cognate antigen is unknown. Germline V CDR1 and CDR2: KGHDR, SFDVKD. V was clipped by 5 bases and J by 0 bases, with 6 bases between them. The CDR3 spans 13 residues. The rearrangement uses TRBV24-1 and TRBJ1-1; D is unclear. Sequencing was performed on blood. This receptor was taken from a girl aged 5-17 years with multiple sclerosis. CDR3: CATSGGLNTEAFF. The CDR3 DNA is TGTGCCACCAGTGGGGGTTTGAACACTGAAGCTTTCTTT.